This TCR beta chain emerged from a study of neoadjuvant nivolumab and ipilimumab in lung cancer. General study points: TCR richness and clonality were higher in tumors than adjacent uninvolved lung.

Trimming pared 2 bases from V and 3 bases from J, leaving 15 bases between. The CDR3 spans 16 residues. Germline values: CDR1 SGHDT, CDR2 YYEEEE. In regard to this clone: Its cognate antigen is unknown.

The repertoire was sequenced with immunoSEQ multiplex PCR; TCRdb's copy has only in-frame clones and lacks some. This table holds 2,500 to 4,000 clones, about nine tenths found once. The sequenced sample was tumor tissue, obtained after neoadjuvant nivolumab, alone or with ipilimumab, at or shortly before surgery. This chain uses TRBV5-6 with TRBJ1-5, with TRBD1 as a possible D gene (5 bases). The sequence was obtained from an adult with non-small cell lung cancer. CDR3 sequence reads: CASSLGTDSANQPQHF. CDR3 DNA sequence: TGTGCCAGCAGCTTAGGCACCGACAGCGCCAATCAGCCCCAGCATTTT.